Each of the 32 T cell receptor beta chains below was sequenced from the same sample in a study of cytomegalovirus exposure and HLA in healthy donors. PCR was performed using 60 Vbeta and 13 Jbeta primers. The table came from immunoSEQ multiplex PCR; TCRdb's copy has only in-frame clones and leaves some out. Of under 200,000 clones listed, about 88% are singletons. Sequenced sample: PBMCs. All receptors derive from a woman between 25 and 40 years old in good health and CMV-seronegative.

The chain is built from TRBV27 and TRBJ2-7, with TRBD2 matching 12 bases. This CDR3 spans 15 amino acids. With 4 bases clipped from V and 5 bases from J, the junction kept 6 bases outside the gene matches. Germline CDR1 is MNHEY and CDR2 is SMNVEV (reference sequence). The CDR3 region is CASSSLAGGFNEQYF. In DNA form, the CDR3 reads TGTGCCAGCAGTTCACTAGCGGGAGGTTTCAACGAGCAGTACTTC.

The CDR3 is CASSLMPARLAYEQYF. Here the CDR3 DNA reads TGCGCCAGCAGCCTAATGCCAGCCAGGCTAGCCTACGAGCAGTACTTC. This chain connects TRBV5-1 to TRBJ2-5; D ambiguous. The J call may be wrong; the DNA end is better matched by TRBJ2-7. The CDR3 is made up of 16 amino acids. Germline loops: CDR1 SGHRS, CDR2 YFSETQ.

This sequence joins TRBV5-1 and TRBJ2-2; 8 bases are shared with TRBD2. The CDR3 runs 17 residues. After removal of 3 bases from V and 1 base from J, the junction contained 8 bases not matched to a gene. Per the germline V gene, CDR1 is SGHRS and CDR2 is YFSETQ. In DNA, the CDR3 is TGCGCCAGCAGCTCCTCTCGGGGGGGGGAGAACACCGGGGAGCTGTTTTTT. Its translation: CASSSSRGGENTGELFF.

The sample holds a few counts of this clone. The chain carries TRBV5-1 and TRBJ1-2, with D unresolved. The CDR3 is 14 residues long. Between the trimmed V and J ends, which lost 2 bases and 8 bases, there was a span of 16 bases. Germline V lookup: CDR1 SGHRS, CDR2 YFSETQ. CDR3 sequence (DNA): TGCGCCAGCAGCTTAACAGTCGAGAGTCGGGGCTACACCTTC. Amino acid sequence: CASSLTVESRGYTF.

The chain couples TRBV28 to TRBJ2-3, with 10 bases matching TRBD2. The CDR3 is 15 residues long. V trimming: 7 bases; J trimming: 6 bases; junction bases outside the gene matches: 10. Germline CDR1 MDHEN, CDR2 SYDVKM. CDR3 DNA: TGTGCCAGCACCGACGCAGCGGGGGGGAGGGATACGCAGTATTTT. It yields the protein CASTDAAGGRDTQYF. The complete variable domain, with remaining parts taken from reference TRBV28 and TRBJ2-3, reads DVKVTQSSRYLVKRTGEKVFLECVQDMDHENMFWYRQDPGLGLRLIYFSYDVKMKEKGDIPEGYSVSREKKERFSLILESASTNQTSMYLCASTDAAGGRDTQYFGPGTRLTVL.

V gene TRBV28 combines with J gene TRBJ2-1; 12 bases are shared with TRBD1. The CDR3 contains 16 residues. Per the germline V gene, CDR1 is MDHEN and CDR2 is SYDVKM. J gave up 5 bases and V 10 bases, and 12 bases lay outside the gene matches. The CDR3 DNA follows: TGTGCCACCACCGGGACAGGGGGCGCGAAAAACAATGAGCAGTTCTTC. Residues: CATTGTGGAKNNEQFF.

As for this clone: The same CDR3 also results from other DNA sequences found in this sample. CDR3: CASSLGTSGTYEQYF. DNA for the CDR3: TGCGCCAGCAGCTTGGGGACTAGCGGTACCTACGAGCAGTACTTC. This chain connects TRBV5-1 to TRBJ2-7; 10 nucleotides agree with TRBD2. Trimming took 0 bases from V and 2 from J; bases not matched to a gene: 2. Germline V gene sequence: CDR1 SGHRS, CDR2 YFSETQ. This CDR3 is 15 amino acids long.

Details on this clone: This CDR3 is also generated by other DNA sequences in the sample. V usage is TRBV19 and J usage is TRBJ1-1; D not resolved. Trimming cost V 4 bases and J 1 base, with 7 bases left between them. The CDR3 covers 13 residues. The germline V gene has CDR1 LNHDA and CDR2 SQIVND (reference sequence). In DNA, the CDR3 is TGTGCCAGTAGTACGACTGAGAACACTGAAGCTTTCTTT. It encodes CASSTTENTEAFF.

This clone was picked up one time. V and J are TRBV7-3 and TRBJ2-2; 9 bases agree with TRBD1. Per the germline V gene, CDR1 is SGHTA and CDR2 is FQGTGA. Losses at the gene ends were 4 bases for V and 6 bases for J; bases not matched to a gene: 12. The CDR3 contains 17 residues. This CDR3 reads CASSSWGTGLVAGELFF. CDR3 DNA sequence: TGTGCCAGCAGCTCCTGGGGGACAGGGTTGGTCGCCGGGGAGCTGTTTTTT.

The chain uses TRBV7-9 and TRBJ2-7; TRBD1 matches 7 bases. Germline CDR1 reads SEHNR; CDR2 reads FQNEAQ (reference sequence). J was trimmed by 2 bases and V by 3 bases; bases with no gene match: 4. This CDR3 has 14 residues. CDR3 coding DNA: TGTGCCAGCAGCTTTTTTCAGGGGGCCTACGAGCAGTACTTC. Translated: CASSFFQGAYEQYF.

The gene calls are TRBV28 and TRBJ2-6; a weak D match, TRBD2 (5 bases). Germline loops: CDR1 MDHEN, CDR2 SYDVKM. This CDR3 comprises 13 residues. The V gene lost 8 bases and the J gene lost 4 bases, with 9 bases spanning the gap. The CDR3 region is CASHTGGANVLTF. DNA of the CDR3: TGTGCCAGCCATACGGGGGGGGCCAACGTCCTGACTTTC. Filled out from reference TRBV28 and TRBJ2-6, the complete variable domain reads DVKVTQSSRYLVKRTGEKVFLECVQDMDHENMFWYRQDPGLGLRLIYFSYDVKMKEKGDIPEGYSVSREKKERFSLILESASTNQTSMYLCASHTGGANVLTFGAGSRLTVL.

The gene calls are TRBV4-1 and TRBJ2-1; possible D gene TRBD2, 6 bases. The CDR3 length is 15 residues. Germline V lookup: CDR1 MGHRA, CDR2 YSYEKL. V lost 1 base and J lost 8, with 15 bases in between. CDR3 in amino acids: CASSQVSSDMDEQFF. CDR3 in DNA: TGCGCCAGCAGCCAAGTCTCTAGCGACATGGATGAGCAGTTCTTC.

J is TRBJ1-1 and V is TRBV7-9; tentatively, D is TRBD1 (5 bases). Trimming stripped 5 bases from V and 6 bases from J, with 19 bases between. This CDR3 region has 15 residues. Looked up from germline, CDR1 is SEHNR and CDR2 is FQNEAQ (reference sequence). CDR3 in DNA: TGTGCCAGCAGCCCCAGCCTGGGGCAGGGATCTGAAGCTTTCTTT. Its protein is CASSPSLGQGSEAFF. The variable domain in full, with the rest retrieved from reference TRBV7-9 and TRBJ1-1, is DTGVSQNPRHKITKRGQNVTFRCDPISEHNRLYWYRQTLGQGPEFLTYFQNEAQLEKSRLLSDRFSAERPKGSFSTLEIQRTEQGDSAMYLCASSPSLGQGSEAFFGQGTRLTVV.

The chain employs TRBV5-1 and TRBJ2-4, with D maybe TRBD1 (7 bases). Germline-derived CDR1 and CDR2 are SGHRS and YFSETQ. Trimming removed 2 bases from V and 7 bases from J, with 13 bases in between. CDR3 size: 14 residues. This CDR3 reads CASSLGGGENIQYF. CDR3 DNA: TGCGCCAGCAGCTTAGGGGGCGGGGAGAACATTCAGTACTTC. The complete variable domain, with remaining parts taken from reference TRBV5-1 and TRBJ2-4, reads KAGVTQTPRYLIKTRGQQVTLSCSPISGHRSVSWYQQTPGQGLQFLFEYFSETQRNKGNFPGRFSGRQFSNSRSEMNVSTLELGDSALYLCASSLGGGENIQYFGAGTRLSVL.

V is TRBV6-6 and J is TRBJ2-5, with TRBD2 matching 7 bases. V was pared by 2 bases and J by 4 bases, with 10 bases of the junction left unmatched. Germline V CDR1 and CDR2: MNHNY, SVGAGI (reference sequence). The length of the CDR3 is 16 residues. CDR3 sequence reads: CASSYVYAGRAETQYF. CDR3 nucleotides: TGTGCCAGCAGTTACGTCTATGCGGGGAGGGCAGAGACCCAGTACTTC.

The chain carries TRBV5-1 and TRBJ2-2, with D possibly being TRBD2 (5 bases). Germline CDR1 reads SGHRS; CDR2 reads YFSETQ. V was cut by 0 bases and J by 6 bases, with 9 bases left in between. The length of the CDR3 is 14 residues. This CDR3 is CASSLATGSGELFF. CDR3 coding DNA: TGCGCCAGCAGCTTGGCCACGGGGTCCGGGGAGCTGTTTTTT.

J is TRBJ2-7 and V is TRBV6-5, with 7 positions matching TRBD2. The CDR3 length is 16 residues. Germline assignment: CDR1 MNHEY and CDR2 SVGAGI. V shed 4 bases, J shed 2 bases, and the junction held 11 bases outside the gene matches. This chain's CDR3 is CASSSPRWGGAYEQYF. The CDR3 nucleotides are TGTGCCAGCAGTTCCCCCCGGTGGGGGGGAGCCTACGAGCAGTACTTC.

The chain combines TRBV6-1 with TRBJ2-5; 7 bases line up with TRBD1. Germline CDR1 reads MNHNS; CDR2 reads SASEGT. The CDR3 has 12 amino acids. With 6 bases clipped from V and 4 bases from J, the junction kept 2 bases outside the gene matches. CDR3 region: CASRWTGETQYF. DNA of the CDR3: TGTGCCAGCAGGTGGACAGGAGAGACCCAGTACTTC.

The J gene is TRBJ2-7, the V gene TRBV7-2; TRBD2 is a possible D gene (5 bases). Trimming shortened V by 1 base and J by 2 bases, and 12 bases separated the two germline ends. Germline V lookup: CDR1 SGHTA, CDR2 FQGNSA. The length of the CDR3 is 15 residues. The CDR3 nucleotides are TGTGCCAGCAGCTTAGTCTCCGGAGGCACCTACGAGCAGTACTTC. Encoded protein: CASSLVSGGTYEQYF. Variable domain in full (rest from reference TRBV7-2 and TRBJ2-7): GAGVSQSPSNKVTEKGKDVELRCDPISGHTALYWYRQSLGQGLEFLIYFQGNSAPDKSGLPSDRFSAERTGGSVSTLTIQRTQQEDSAVYLCASSLVSGGTYEQYFGPGTRLTVT.

The chain links TRBV27 to TRBJ2-2, with a possible D match to TRBD2 (5 bases). CDR1 MNHEY and CDR2 SMNVEV come from the germline V gene (reference sequence). V lost 6 bases, J lost 0 bases, and 20 bases lay in between. The CDR3 spans 18 residues. CDR3 sequence reads: CASSPPPGFRSNTGELFF. As DNA, the CDR3 is TGTGCCAGCAGCCCCCCCCCGGGGTTCAGATCGAACACCGGGGAGCTGTTTTTT.

The chain uses TRBV5-6 and TRBJ2-3; D may be TRBD2 (6 bases). Trimming left V 5 bases short and J 1 base short, with 11 bases between. The CDR3 runs to 14 residues. Germline values: CDR1 SGHDT, CDR2 YYEEEE. This chain's CDR3 is CASSFTGGTDTQYF. The DNA of the CDR3 is TGTGCCAGCAGTTTTACGGGGGGCACAGATACGCAGTATTTT.

This rearrangement joins TRBV27 to TRBJ2-7; 10 positions agree with TRBD1. The CDR3 length is 13 residues. J gave up 7 bases and V 5 bases, and 5 bases lay outside the gene matches. Germline-derived CDR1 and CDR2 are MNHEY and SMNVEV (reference sequence). CDR3 coding DNA: TGTGCCAGCAGTCCGGACAGGGGGACAGAGCAGTACTTC. Protein: CASSPDRGTEQYF.

The V gene is TRBV4-1, the J gene TRBJ1-4, with 9 positions matching TRBD1. Losses at the gene ends were 0 bases for V and 7 bases for J; bases not matched to a gene: 15. The CDR3 loop spans 19 amino acids. Germline CDR1 reads MGHRA; CDR2 reads YSYEKL. CDR3 residues: CASSQDRGNRGPSSEKLFF. CDR3 sequence (DNA): TGCGCCAGCAGCCAAGACCGAGGTAACAGGGGGCCTAGTAGTGAAAAACTGTTTTTT.

This chain uses TRBV6-1 with TRBJ2-7; 9 positions match TRBD1. Germline-derived CDR1 and CDR2 are MNHNS and SASEGT. The CDR3 consists of 15 residues. J gave up 7 bases and V 3 bases, and 10 bases lay outside the gene matches. CDR3 DNA: TGTGCCAGCAGTGATCCGGGACAGGGCCCTAGGGAGCAGTACTTC. Protein: CASSDPGQGPREQYF.

This chain links TRBV29-1 with TRBJ2-3, with 8 bases matching TRBD1. The CDR3 runs 14 residues. CDR1 and CDR2 (germline): SQVTM, ANQGSEA. The V segment lost 6 bases and the J segment 2 bases; nucleotides outside the gene matches: 7. The CDR3 loop is CSVLDRVFTDTQYF. CDR3 nucleotide sequence: TGCAGCGTCCTGGACAGGGTCTTCACAGATACGCAGTATTTT.

The chain combines TRBV5-1 with TRBJ1-2; weak D call: TRBD1 (5 bases). V lost 1 base, J lost 5 bases, and 15 bases lay in between. The CDR3 consists of 15 residues. Germline CDR1 is SGHRS and CDR2 is YFSETQ. CDR3: CASSLWADRDYGYTF. The CDR3 DNA reads as TGCGCCAGCAGCTTGTGGGCCGACAGAGATTATGGCTACACCTTC.

This chain joins TRBV28 and TRBJ2-7, with 8 bases lining up with TRBD1. Looked up from germline, CDR1 is MDHEN and CDR2 is SYDVKM. The CDR3 totals 15 residues. J lost 5 bases, V lost 5 bases, and 11 bases had no gene match. The CDR3 protein is CASSRRTGYAHEQYF. In DNA form, the CDR3 reads TGTGCCAGCAGTCGCAGGACAGGGTATGCCCACGAGCAGTACTTC.

J is TRBJ1-1 and V is TRBV6-5; 11 nucleotides agree with TRBD1. V shed 1 base and J 3 bases; nucleotides not matched to a gene: 4. This CDR3 spans 16 amino acids. Germline CDR1 reads MNHEY; CDR2 reads SVGAGI. Here the CDR3 DNA reads TGTGCCAGCAGTTACTGGACAGGGGGCGCGCACACTGAAGCTTTCTTT. Amino acids: CASSYWTGGAHTEAFF.

The chain combines TRBV27 with TRBJ2-5; 9 nucleotides agree with TRBD1. The germline V gene has CDR1 MNHEY and CDR2 SMNVEV (reference sequence). J was trimmed by 5 bases and V by 5 bases; bases with no gene match: 6. The CDR3 totals 14 residues. This CDR3 reads CASSPGTGWETQYF. The CDR3 DNA reads TGTGCCAGCAGTCCCGGGACAGGGTGGGAGACCCAGTACTTC.

This chain connects TRBV19 to TRBJ2-1, with D possibly TRBD2 on 5 matching bases. V was trimmed by 7 bases and J by 8 bases, leaving 9 bases between them. Germline V gene lookup returns CDR1 LNHDA and CDR2 SQIVND (reference sequence). This CDR3 has 11 residues. DNA for the CDR3: TGTGCCAGTACCGAGGGCGATGAGCAGTTCTTC. Protein: CASTEGDEQFF.

The chain couples TRBV6-4 to TRBJ2-1; 10 bases align to TRBD1. V shed 6 bases, J shed 7 bases, and the junction held 9 bases outside the gene matches. From germline, CDR1 is MRHNA and CDR2 SNTAGT. The CDR3 totals 15 residues. The CDR3 is CASSLRQGASNEQFF. The CDR3 region has the DNA TGTGCCAGCAGCCTTCGACAGGGGGCATCTAATGAGCAGTTCTTC.

This rearrangement joins TRBV29-1 to TRBJ2-7, with TRBD1 matching 7 bases. The CDR3 spans 12 residues. Per the germline V gene, CDR1 is SQVTM and CDR2 is ANQGSEA. Trimming at V came to 7 bases and at J to 7 bases, leaving 10 bases not matched to a gene. CDR3 in DNA: TGCAGCGCGGGACAGACCAGAGGGGAGCAGTACTTC. Protein: CSAGQTRGEQYF.